This entry lists 27 T cell receptor beta chains sequenced from one sample in a study of blood T cells in healthy people across ages. A second PCR of 7 to 11 cycles used a sample-barcoded 5' primer and a J-beta primer mix. TCRdb redid the calling of the 5' RACE reads with MiXCR, one entry per CDR3 protein. The sample consists of over a million distinct CDR3 sequences, around 27% of them appearing once. This same sample was also taken into another study, of T cells of mothers and their children.

The sequencing input was blood. These receptors all stem from a girl aged 2 to 9 in good health.

The chain employs TRBV20-1 and TRBJ2-1, with TRBD2 matching over 11 bases. Germline V gene data show CDR1 as DFQATT and CDR2 as SNEGSKA (reference sequence). The ends lost 5 bases at V and 7 bases at J; junction bases unmatched: 7. The CDR3 contains 14 residues. The CDR3 DNA sequence: TGCAGTGCTGTCCTACTAGCGGGAGTGAATGAGCAGTTCTTC. Protein: CSAVLLAGVNEQFF.

V usage is TRBV28 and J usage is TRBJ2-4, with D perhaps TRBD1 or TRBD2 (5 bases each). The CDR3 length is 13 residues. CDR1 is MDHEN, CDR2 SYDVKM, per germline. V lost 6 bases to trimming and J lost 6 bases, with 12 bases between them. The CDR3 sequence is CASRGTPTNIQYF. The CDR3 DNA reads TGTGCCAGCAGAGGGACCCCCACAAACATTCAGTACTTC.

J is TRBJ2-5 and V is TRBV7-8; 11 positions agree with TRBD2. The CDR3 has 18 residues. The ends lost 1 base at V and 2 bases at J; junction bases unmatched: 9. CDR1 SGHVS and CDR2 FQNEAQ come from the germline V gene. In DNA, the CDR3 is TGTGCCAGCAGCTTAGAGGATGGGGTAGCGGGGGGGCAAGAGACCCAGTACTTC. Its protein product is CASSLEDGVAGGQETQYF. Full variable domain (remainder filled in from reference TRBV7-8 and TRBJ2-5): GAGVSQSPRYKVAKRGQDVALRCDPISGHVSLFWYQQALGQGPEFLTYFQNEAQLDKSGLPSDRFFAERPEGSVSTLKIQRTQQEDSAVYLCASSLEDGVAGGQETQYFGPGTRLLVL.

This clonotype was seen a handful of times. The germline gene is not matched at one end of the junction; a read error may be the cause. CDR3 in amino acids: CASSEGGSPYNEQFF. The CDR3 DNA follows: TGCGCCAGCAGTGAAGGGGGGTCCCCCTACAATGAGCAGTTCTTC. The chain links TRBV6-4 to TRBJ2-1; D tentatively fits TRBD1 or TRBD2 (6 bases each). The CDR3 runs to 15 residues. Germline V lookup: CDR1 MRHNA, CDR2 SNTAGT.

The rearrangement joins TRBV11-2 to TRBJ2-3; the match to TRBD1 covers 8 bases. Germline CDR1 reads SGHAT; CDR2 reads FQNNGV. The CDR3 sequence is 14 residues long. Losses at the gene ends were 10 bases for V and 3 bases for J; bases not matched to a gene: 9. In DNA, the CDR3 is TGTGCCACCTGTCCGGGACAGGCGACAGATACGCAGTATTTT. Translation gives CATCPGQATDTQYF.

This clonotype was seen more than once but under ten times. The CDR3 sequence: CASSPDSVYGYTF. In DNA, the CDR3 is TGTGCCAGTAGCCCGGACAGTGTCTATGGCTACACCTTC. The chain uses TRBV6-5 and TRBJ1-2, with D tentatively TRBD1 (6 bases). Germline-derived CDR1 and CDR2 are MNHEY and SVGAGI. The CDR3 totals 13 residues. Between the trimmed V and J ends, which lost 9 bases and 4 bases, there was a span of 15 bases.

The gene calls are TRBV6-5 and TRBJ1-4; D is uncertain. The germline V gene encodes CDR1 MNHEY and CDR2 SVGAGI. This CDR3 is built from 15 residues. Trimming stripped 6 bases from V and 10 bases from J, with 21 bases between. This CDR3 is CASRAPGIKAGKLFF. CDR3 coding DNA: TGTGCCAGCAGGGCCCCGGGAATCAAGGCGGGAAAACTGTTTTTT.

The gene calls are TRBV29-1 and TRBJ2-7; perhaps TRBD1 as D (5 bases). Trimming stripped 1 base from V and 0 bases from J, with 10 bases between. This CDR3 is 14 amino acids long. CDR1 SQVTM and CDR2 ANQGSEA come from the germline V gene. The CDR3 coding sequence is TGCAGCGTTGAAGGGGTAGACAGCTCCTACGAGCAGTACTTC. It specifies CSVEGVDSSYEQYF.

This clonotype occurred a few times. This may come from a read error, since a much larger clone is one base off. The V and J genes are TRBV6-6 and TRBJ1-4; no definite D call. Germline-derived CDR1 and CDR2 are MNHNY and SVGAGI (reference sequence). This CDR3 is built from 15 residues. The CDR3 protein is CASSYPTETNDKLFF. In DNA form, the CDR3 reads TGTGCCAGCAGTTACCCGACGGAAACTAATGATAAACTGTTTTTT.

The chain joins TRBV20-1 to TRBJ1-1, with TRBD1 matching over 7 bases. The CDR3 contains 13 residues. In germline, CDR1 is DFQATT, CDR2 SNEGSKA (reference sequence). J gave up 4 bases and V 6 bases, and 8 bases lay outside the gene matches. The CDR3 loop is CSATGVMGTEAFF. The CDR3 DNA is TGCAGTGCCACAGGGGTCATGGGCACTGAAGCTTTCTTT.

This clonotype has just a few counts. This chain links TRBV12-3 or TRBV12-4 with TRBJ2-3, with 8 bases identical to TRBD2. Losses at the gene ends were 7 bases for V and 6 bases for J; bases not matched to a gene: 9. The length of the CDR3 is 14 residues. In nucleotides, the CDR3 is TGTGCCAGCACTATGGGCGGGGGGAAGGATACGCAGTATTTT. Amino acids: CASTMGGGKDTQYF.

This sequence joins TRBV5-1 and TRBJ2-7; D is undetermined. The length of the CDR3 is 12 residues. Germline CDR1 is SGHRS and CDR2 is YFSETQ. V lost 9 bases and J lost 0, with 10 bases in between. CDR3 amino acids: CATGEDSYEQYF. The CDR3 DNA follows: TGCGCCACAGGTGAGGACTCCTACGAGCAGTACTTC.

This chain connects TRBV19 to TRBJ2-5; D remains ambiguous. The J call is doubtful: the DNA matches TRBJ2-7 better. The CDR3 extends over 15 amino acids. Germline-derived CDR1 and CDR2 are LNHDA and SQIVND (reference sequence). The CDR3 protein is CASSPHTRNYYEQYF. CDR3 nucleotide sequence: TGTGCCAGTAGCCCACATACCAGGAATTACTACGAGCAGTACTTC.

This clonotype has only a few counts. The chain is built from TRBV12-3 or TRBV12-4 and TRBJ1-4; 9 bases line up with TRBD1. This CDR3 region has 17 residues. V trimming: 5 bases; J trimming: 1 base; junction bases outside the gene matches: 8. The CDR3 region is CASSPVPGQGTNEKLFF. The CDR3 nucleotides read TGTGCCAGCAGTCCGGTCCCGGGACAGGGAACTAATGAAAAACTGTTTTTT.

This clonotype was found a few times. The V gene is TRBV29-1, the J gene TRBJ2-1; D is unresolved. The V end lost 1 base, the J end lost 4 bases, and 5 bases lay between the germline ends. CDR1 is SQVTM and CDR2 is ANQGSEA in the germline V gene. This CDR3 comprises 12 residues. The CDR3 loop is CSVEVSYNEQFF. DNA for the CDR3: TGCAGCGTTGAAGTTTCATACAATGAGCAGTTCTTC.

CDR3 loop: CASFPGPGLNTGELFF. CDR3 sequence (DNA): TGTGCCAGCTTTCCCGGGCCGGGTTTGAACACCGGGGAGCTGTTTTTT. The chain couples TRBV6-1 to TRBJ2-2; D not resolved. The CDR3 sequence is 16 residues long. V was pared by 8 bases and J by 1 base, with 17 bases between. Germline lookup yields CDR1 MNHNS and CDR2 SASEGT.

The V gene is TRBV12-3 or TRBV12-4, the J gene TRBJ2-5, with a possible D match to TRBD2 (5 bases). The J call could be wrong; TRBJ2-1 is a better fit for the DNA end. The CDR3 is 15 amino acids. CDR3 DNA sequence: TGTGCCAGTCATTCTCTAGCCTTATCCAACAATGAGCAGTTCTTC. This sequence encodes CASHSLALSNNEQFF.

V usage is TRBV6-1 and J usage is TRBJ2-5; no clear D gene. CDR1 is MNHNS, CDR2 SASEGT, per germline. Trimming removed 2 bases at V and 2 bases at J, with 15 bases between. CDR3 length: 16 amino acids. In nucleotides, the CDR3 is TGTGCCAGCAGTGAATCGAACTTCTTAGGGCAAGAGACCCAGTACTTC. Amino acids: CASSESNFLGQETQYF.

This clonotype was detected only once. The chain links TRBV5-6 to TRBJ1-6; the D is unclear. CDR1 and CDR2 (germline): SGHDT, YYEEEE. CDR3 length equals 16 residues. Between the trimmed V and J ends, which lost 4 bases and 7 bases, there was a span of 18 bases. CDR3 loop: CASSPAAGIGNSPLHF. The CDR3 DNA follows: TGTGCCAGCAGCCCGGCGGCGGGGATAGGGAATTCACCCCTCCACTTT. The whole variable domain, filled in from reference TRBV5-6 and TRBJ1-6, reads DAGVTQSPTHLIKTRGQQVTLRCSPKSGHDTVSWYQQALGQGPQFIFQYYEEEERQRGNFPDRFSGHQFPNYSSELNVNALLLGDSALYLCASSPAAGIGNSPLHFGNGTRLTVT.

The chain recombines TRBV7-9 with TRBJ2-3; maybe TRBD2 (5 bases). The CDR3 runs to 17 residues. The germline CDR1 and CDR2 sequences are SEHNR and FQNEAQ (reference sequence). V shed 3 bases and J shed 2 bases, with 18 bases lying between them. The CDR3 bases are TGTGCCAGCAGCTTCCTCAGCGGCCAGGCAACCACAGATACGCAGTATTTT. Residues: CASSFLSGQATTDTQYF.

The chain has TRBV6-1 and TRBJ2-1, with 9 bases matching TRBD2. J gave up 4 bases and V 0 bases, and 10 bases lay outside the gene matches. The CDR3 length is 18 residues. Germline lookup yields CDR1 MNHNS and CDR2 SASEGT. CDR3 in amino acids: CASSEAKWRLAAYNEQFF. DNA of the CDR3: TGTGCCAGCAGTGAAGCGAAATGGAGACTAGCGGCGTACAATGAGCAGTTCTTC.

V gene TRBV20-1 combines with J gene TRBJ2-5, with D perhaps being TRBD1 or TRBD2 (5 bases each). The CDR3 contains 12 residues. Germline CDR1 is DFQATT and CDR2 is SNEGSKA (reference sequence). V was shortened by 8 bases and J by 5 bases, with 15 bases between the two germline ends. The CDR3 region is CSPMGVGETQYF. DNA for the CDR3: TGCAGTCCTATGGGGGTGGGGGAGACCCAGTACTTC.

This clonotype was seen ten or more times. The V gene is TRBV29-1, the J gene TRBJ2-1; 7 nucleotides agree with TRBD1. The germline V gene encodes CDR1 SQVTM and CDR2 ANQGSEA. The V segment lost 2 bases and the J segment 9 bases; nucleotides outside the gene matches: 4. The CDR3 covers 12 residues. CDR3 bases: TGCAGCGTTGAACCGACAGGGATTGAGCAGTTCTTC. Translated: CSVEPTGIEQFF.

V is TRBV7-9 and J is TRBJ1-1; D unclear. The CDR3 contains 15 residues. V was clipped by 2 bases and J by 0 bases, with 10 bases between them. The germline CDR1 and CDR2 sequences are SEHNR and FQNEAQ (reference sequence). The CDR3 reads CASSLSWEMNTEAFF. CDR3 in DNA: TGTGCCAGCAGCTTATCTTGGGAAATGAACACTGAAGCTTTCTTT.

V usage is TRBV4-1 and J usage is TRBJ2-7; no clear D. Germline V CDR1 and CDR2: MGHRA, YSYEKL. The V gene lost 3 bases and the J gene lost 2 bases, with 11 bases spanning the gap. CDR3 length: 14 residues. CDR3 sequence reads: CASSHDSPAYEQYF. The CDR3 nucleotides are TGCGCCAGCAGCCATGACTCGCCAGCCTACGAGCAGTACTTC.

This clonotype was picked up a small number of times. This chain links TRBV7-2 with TRBJ2-5; 7 bases agree with TRBD1. Germline assignment: CDR1 SGHTA and CDR2 FQGNSA. The CDR3 consists of 14 residues. Germline trimming cut 6 bases from V and 5 bases from J; bases unmatched to any gene: 9. This CDR3 is CASRSTGFFETQYF. In DNA, the CDR3 is TGTGCCAGCAGATCGACAGGGTTCTTCGAGACCCAGTACTTC.

This clonotype was observed a handful of times. The chain combines TRBV4-1 with TRBJ2-7; weak D call: TRBD2 (7 bases). V dropped 0 bases and J dropped 6 bases, with 12 bases sitting between them. CDR3 length: 14 residues. The germline V gene has CDR1 MGHRA and CDR2 YSYEKL. As DNA, the CDR3 is TGCGCCAGCAGCCAAGAGGTGGGGGGGCGCGAGCAGTACTTC. Its translation: CASSQEVGGREQYF.